Listed below are T cell receptor beta chains from one sample, sequenced in a study of identical twins. TCRdb processed the 5' RACE reads anew with MiXCR; each CDR3 protein has one entry. This sample has 200,000 to 250,000 distinct CDR3 sequences, with more than 9.5% found just once. These records were also assigned to another study, of yellow fever vaccine responses in identical twins.

The sample taken for sequencing was memory (CD45RO+) T cells sorted from blood. These TCRs come from a woman aged 18-29 years in good health. Both conserved end residues are part of each CDR3. A D gene is named only where the DNA matches it firmly. Size is stated for part of the rows, as once, few or many counts, or as a class when the clone is expanded.

. | 16 | . | TRBJ2-7 | TRBV10-3 | TGTGCCATCAGTGAGTCGATCGGCAGGGGATCCTACGAGCAGTACTTC | CAISESIGRGSYEQYF
. | 12 | . | TRBJ1-3 | TRBV30 | TGTGCCTGGAGCGATACTGGAAACACCATATATTTT | CAWSDTGNTIYF
. | 15 | few | TRBJ2-5 | TRBV2 | TGTGCCAGCAGTGTCTCCGGGGGGCCCCTGAAGACCCAGTACTTC | CASSVSGGPLKTQYF
TRBD1 | 14 | . | TRBJ2-7 | TRBV20-1 | TGCAGTGCTGGGAGACAGGGGGCCTCCTACGAGCAGTACTTC | CSAGRQGASYEQYF
. | 11 | . | TRBJ2-7 | TRBV20-1 | TGCAGTGGAGGGTATAACTACGAGCAGTACTTC | CSGGYNYEQYF
. | 15 | few | TRBJ1-1 | TRBV6-1 | TGTGCCAGCTCGGCTTTAAGACAGACGAACACTGAAGCTTTCTTT | CASSALRQTNTEAFF
. | 15 | many | TRBJ2-3 | TRBV20-1 | TGCAGTGCTAGAGATTGGGACGGGAGCACAGATACGCAGTATTTT | CSARDWDGSTDTQYF
. | 15 | . | TRBJ1-6 | TRBV2 | TGTGCCAGCACTTCCGATAGCTCCTATAATTCACCCCTCCACTTT | CASTSDSSYNSPLHF
. | 15 | many | TRBJ2-3 | TRBV4-2 | TGTGCCAGCAGCCAAGATCCGTACTCCACAGATACGCAGTATTTT | CASSQDPYSTDTQYF
. | 15 | . | TRBJ2-1 | TRBV20-1 | TGCAGTGCTAGTGGCATGAAAAGCTCCTACAATGAGCAGTTCTTC | CSASGMKSSYNEQFF
. | 17 | . | TRBJ2-3 | TRBV7-3 | TGTGCCAGCAGCTTATTCCTTGCAGGGCCGGGCACAGATACGCAGTATTTT | CASSLFLAGPGTDTQYF
. | 14 | . | TRBJ2-7 | TRBV20-1 | TGCAGTGCTAGCCACACCCTGGCTTCCTACGAGCAGTACTTC | CSASHTLASYEQYF
TRBD2 | 18 | few | TRBJ2-2 | TRBV20-1 | TGCAGTGCCAAATCCACAAGGACTAGCGGGCTAAACACCGGGGAGCTGTTTTTT | CSAKSTRTSGLNTGELFF
. | 12 | many | TRBJ2-1 | TRBV6-4 | TGTGCCAGCAGTGACCGGGAGAATGAGCAGTTCTTC | CASSDRENEQFF
. | 13 | few | TRBJ2-7 | TRBV20-1 | TGCAGTGCCGCGTGGACGGGTTCCTACGAGCAGTACTTC | CSAAWTGSYEQYF
. | 13 | . | TRBJ1-2 | TRBV7-9 | TGTGCCATCAGCTCCGGGCTCGACTATGGCTACACCTTC | CAISSGLDYGYTF
. | 16 | few | TRBJ2-1 | TRBV21-1 | TGTGCCAGCAGCAAAAACTCGGCCTTCGGAAGATTAGAGCAGTTCTTC | CASSKNSAFGRLEQFF
. | 16 | few | TRBJ2-1 | TRBV4-3 | TGCGCCAGCAGCCAAGACCTGACGGGCAGTAACAATGAGCAGTTCTTC | CASSQDLTGSNNEQFF
. | 16 | many | TRBJ1-4 | TRBV7-2 | TGTGCCAGCAGCTTTACCCAGGGGTCGGGGAATGAAAAACTGTTTTTT | CASSFTQGSGNEKLFF
. | 13 | few | TRBJ2-2 | TRBV7-6 | TGTGCCAGCAGCACTGACGGTACCGGGGAGCTGTTTTTT | CASSTDGTGELFF
. | 14 | many | TRBJ2-2 | TRBV2 | TGTGCCAGCAGTGAATTCGCAAGGACCGGGGAGCTGTTTTTT | CASSEFARTGELFF
. | 12 | many | TRBJ1-2 | TRBV12-3/TRBV12-4 | TGTGCCAGCAGTTTGAGGTCCTCTGGCTACACCTTC | CASSLRSSGYTF
TRBD1 | 15 | . | TRBJ1-5 | TRBV19 | TGTGCCAGTAGTGCCGGACAGGTTAGCAATCAGCCCCAGCATTTT | CASSAGQVSNQPQHF
. | 14 | . | TRBJ2-5 | TRBV28 | TGTGCCAGCACCCCCGGGGGACAGCAAGAGACCCAGTACTTC | CASTPGGQQETQYF
TRBD2 | 15 | . | TRBJ2-1 | TRBV20-1 | TGCAGTGCTAGCCCCCGCCTAGCGGGAAATGATGAGCAGTTCTTC | CSASPRLAGNDEQFF